This T cell receptor (beta chain) was sequenced for a study of blood T cell repertoires in COVID-19 (dated by TCRdb to the early 2020s). As for the study more broadly: Samples from collaborators originated in the United States, Italy and Spain and spanned both the acute and convalescent phases of COVID-19. Nearly every sample came with metadata listing a de-identified subject ID, COVID-19 status, age in years and sex. The prospective study material was composed of cDNA or gDNA derived from T cells, B-cell-depleted T cells, or PBMCs. The repertoires were released in a freely available public database intended as a resource for research on the immune response to SARS-CoV-2. Subjects who had been exposed to COVID-19, were actively infected with it, or had recovered from it provided the deeply sampled blood TCRbeta repertoires that made up the dataset. HLA class I and class II types, where available, came from metadata supplied by the sample provider rather than from assay-based typing. The samples were drawn from two sources: the first 160 participants of the ongoing ImmuneRACE study, and 950 to 1,500 subjects contributed by 6 global collaborators. Overall study outcomes, separate from this receptor: The amount of clinical and demographic metadata varied by source and participant and was provided uncurated.

Collaborating institutions collected whole blood in K2EDTA tubes following their own protocols. For TCRbeta analysis, collaborators shipped samples in one of three forms: frozen whole blood, isolated PBMCs, or DNA extracted from either of those sample types. The immunoSEQ Assay, a bias-controlled multiplex PCR, was used to amplify TCRbeta CDR3 regions from genomic DNA. Concerning the study's data processing: Within the assay, amplification of reference gene primers was used to estimate how many nucleated cells each sample contained. Sequence reads were collapsed and filtered to measure the absolute abundance of every unique TCRbeta CDR3 rearrangement. For each sample, productive Simpson clonality was calculated as the square root of Simpson's diversity index across productive rearrangements. Drawn from immuneACCESS, this table holds only the in-frame rearrangements with V and J called that TCRdb kept. Clones are partly lost; checked studies trace under half to an unresolved V gene and leave the rest unexplained. That table is the source of V, J and clone size, and D and trimming were worked out from the DNA. This sample holds more than 250,000 clones; about 83% were observed only once. The ten largest clones add up to roughly 1.1% of the sample.

For this clone: No cognate antigen has been identified for it. No much larger clone is present one base from it, and per-base qualities are unavailable.

As encoded in the germline V gene, CDR1 is SGHTS while CDR2 is YDEGEE. Here V drops 5 bases and J drops 3 bases, and the junction holds 3 bases not matched to any gene. There are 13 amino acids in the CDR3, from cysteine to phenylalanine inclusive. Of the read, only the CDR3 DNA is kept; its 39 bases are in frame from base 1. The chain links TRBV5-8 with TRBJ1-2, with 8 bases in between that match TRBD1. The material sequenced was peripheral blood. The receptor was isolated from a woman aged 50 to 60 with acute or convalescent COVID-19. The base sequence is TGTGCCAGCAGGAGGACAGGGCACTATGGCTACACCTTC. Its product reads: CASRRTGHYGYTF.